This TCR beta chain was captured by sequencing in a study of shared clonotypes between healthy human individuals. Original analysis: For the immunoSEQ data, sequences were junction-only without quality scores, so filtering differed. Profiling relied on immunoSEQ multiplex PCR, and the TCRdb table lists in-frame clones only, not all of them. The V and J calls and the clone size are those of that table, but D and trimming were determined from the DNA. This sample has 95,000 to 120,000 clones; more than 65% occur once, and the top ten carry roughly 25%. The V gene's germline CDR1 is SGHVS and CDR2 FQNEAQ. V was shortened by 5 bases and J by 3 bases, with 17 bases between the two germline ends. This CDR3 is built from 16 residues. Those who donated were healthy HIV-negative adults, with no recent acute infections or vaccinations reported.

The receptor was isolated from a woman in her twenties or thirties in good health. The specimen was memory CD8+ T cells sorted from blood. Subset indicated: CD45RO+ cells pooled with CCR7-negative TemRA cells. The chain is built from TRBV7-8 and TRBJ1-3; D unclear. The CDR3 protein is CASSPSHGGLGNTIYF. In DNA, the CDR3 is TGTGCCAGCAGCCCCTCGCATGGAGGACTTGGAAACACCATATATTTT.